A selection of T cell receptor beta chains follows, all from one sample in a study of control samples from healthy donors and cancer patients. Method: immunoSEQ multiplex PCR; TCRdb's copy keeps in-frame clones and lacks some. The sample lists about 160,000 clones; roughly 94% were seen once. Specimen: PBMCs. Receptors originate from a man aged 55-75 years with colorectal cancer. The CDR3 runs from the conserved cysteine through the conserved F or W. Rows give clone size only sometimes, using once, few, many, or a class for an expanded clone.

TRBJ2-5,TRBV5-1,NA,CASSLGYLAGQETQYF
TRBJ2-7,TRBV15,NA,CATSRDSSYEQYF
TRBJ1-2,TRBV4-3,once,CASSHPQGAGYTF
TRBJ2-1,TRBV15,NA,CATRRPPYNEQFF
TRBJ2-2,TRBV5-1,NA,CASSLVRGRNTGELFF
TRBJ2-3,TRBV6-1,NA,CASSASPSGAGGADTQYF
TRBJ2-7,TRBV9,NA,CASSVDGGSYEQYF
TRBJ1-1,TRBV7-9,few,CASSADSLGTEAFF
TRBJ2-3,TRBV29-1,NA,CSAWVRVAGVTDTQYF
TRBJ2-7,TRBV2,NA,CASRTGSSPYEQYF
TRBJ1-6,TRBV6-5,NA,CASSPGTGESPLHF
TRBJ2-7,TRBV5-1,NA,CASSLGGEQYF
TRBJ2-1,TRBV20-1,NA,CSASEASGGGGGEQFF
TRBJ2-3,TRBV5-1,NA,CASSLAGIDTQYF
TRBJ1-1,TRBV3-1/TRBV3-2,NA,CASSQDWSGRNTEAFF
TRBJ1-5,TRBV3-1/TRBV3-2,NA,CASSPSWGGDNQPQHF